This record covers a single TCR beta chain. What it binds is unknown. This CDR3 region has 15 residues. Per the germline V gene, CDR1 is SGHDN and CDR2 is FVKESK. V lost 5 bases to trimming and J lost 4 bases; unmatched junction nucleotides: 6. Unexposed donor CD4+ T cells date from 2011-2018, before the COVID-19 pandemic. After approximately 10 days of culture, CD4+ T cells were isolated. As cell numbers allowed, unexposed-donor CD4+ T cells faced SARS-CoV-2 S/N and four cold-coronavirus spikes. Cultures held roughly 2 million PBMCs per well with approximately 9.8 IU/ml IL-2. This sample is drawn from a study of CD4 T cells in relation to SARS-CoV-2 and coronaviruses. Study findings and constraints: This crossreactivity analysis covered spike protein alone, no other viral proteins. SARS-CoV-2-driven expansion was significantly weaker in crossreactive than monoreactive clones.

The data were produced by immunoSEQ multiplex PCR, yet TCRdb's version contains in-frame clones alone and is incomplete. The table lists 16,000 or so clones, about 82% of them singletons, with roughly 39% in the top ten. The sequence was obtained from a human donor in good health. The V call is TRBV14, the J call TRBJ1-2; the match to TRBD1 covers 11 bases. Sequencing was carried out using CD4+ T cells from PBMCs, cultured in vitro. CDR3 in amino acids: CASSEGQGAGYGYTF. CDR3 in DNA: TGTGCCAGCAGCGAAGGACAGGGGGCTGGCTATGGCTACACCTTC.